The next 10 T cell receptor beta chains were all read from a single sample in a study of blood T cells in healthy people across ages. Through a sample-barcoded 5' primer and a J-beta primer mix, a second PCR was run for roughly 6 to 12 cycles. TCRdb ran MiXCR on the 5' RACE reads and lists one entry per CDR3 protein. The sample shows over 1,500,000 distinct CDR3 sequences, approximately 40% of them seen only once. Sequenced material: blood. The receptor source for this set is a human donor in good health.

V gene TRBV11-1 combines with J gene TRBJ2-4, with D hard to call. Germline V lookup: CDR1 SGHAT, CDR2 FQDESV (reference sequence). This CDR3 region has 15 residues. Trimming took off 1 base at V and 4 bases at J, with 11 bases between the two ends. CDR3 sequence: CASSLGQTTKNIQYF. DNA of the CDR3: TGTGCCAGCAGCTTAGGGCAGACGACTAAAAACATTCAGTACTTC.

V gene TRBV10-3 combines with J gene TRBJ2-5; D perhaps matches TRBD1 (5 bases). Trimming removed 7 bases at V and 4 bases at J, with 10 bases between. Germline V CDR1 and CDR2: ENHRY, SYGVKD. This CDR3 is 12 amino acids long. The CDR3 loop is CAIKGVGETQYF. The CDR3 coding sequence is TGTGCCATCAAAGGGGTGGGAGAGACCCAGTACTTC.

This rearrangement joins TRBV9 to TRBJ2-1; 8 positions match TRBD2. This CDR3 is built from 15 residues. V shed 3 bases, J shed 6 bases, and the junction held 8 bases outside the gene matches. From germline, CDR1 is SGDLS and CDR2 YYNGEE. In DNA, the CDR3 is TGTGCCAGCAGCGACGGGGGGGCCTTTTCCAATGAGCAGTTCTTC. Its translation is CASSDGGAFSNEQFF. Supplemented by reference TRBV9 and TRBJ2-1, the full variable domain reads DSGVTQTPKHLITATGQRVTLRCSPRSGDLSVYWYQQSLDQGLQFLIQYYNGEERAKGNILERFSAQQFPDLHSELNLSSLELGDSALYFCASSDGGAFSNEQFFGPGTRLTVL.

This clonotype showed up many times. The J gene is TRBJ1-2, the V gene TRBV7-9, with a tentative D call TRBD1 (5 bases). The germline gives CDR1 SEHNR, CDR2 FQNEAQ (reference sequence). This CDR3 is 13 amino acids long. V was cut by 5 bases and J by 5 bases, with 12 bases left in between. The CDR3 reads CASSTGTYYGYTF. DNA for the CDR3: TGTGCCAGCAGCACCGGGACGTATTATGGCTACACCTTC.

This clonotype was seen just once. The J gene is TRBJ1-1, the V gene TRBV7-2, with D perhaps matching TRBD1 (6 bases). V lost 1 base, J lost 5 bases, and 17 bases lay in between. Germline V lookup: CDR1 SGHTA, CDR2 FQGNSA. The CDR3 contains 16 residues. The CDR3 region has the DNA TGTGCCAGCAGCTTAGGGGGTAACAGGGCTGGGACTGAAGCTTTCTTT. Translated: CASSLGGNRAGTEAFF.

The chain employs TRBV7-3 and TRBJ2-3, with no clear D. The CDR3 is made up of 15 amino acids. V lost 2 bases to trimming and J lost 6 bases, with 15 bases between them. Germline V CDR1 and CDR2: SGHTA, FQGTGA. CDR3 sequence reads: CASSLGIELGDTQYF. The CDR3 bases are TGTGCCAGCAGCTTAGGGATCGAGCTGGGGGATACGCAGTATTTT.

The CDR3 reads CAITRGINYGYTF. In DNA form, the CDR3 reads TGTGCCATTACCAGAGGAATTAACTATGGCTACACCTTC. V is TRBV10-3 and J is TRBJ1-2, with unresolved D. Germline CDR1 reads ENHRY; CDR2 reads SYGVKD. The CDR3 sequence is 13 residues long. Trimming pared 9 bases from V and 1 base from J, leaving 12 bases between.

This clonotype was seen at least ten times. The chain uses TRBV29-1 and TRBJ2-7; TRBD1 agrees at 7 bases. The CDR3 consists of 14 residues. Germline V gene data show CDR1 as SQVTM and CDR2 as ANQGSEA. The trim removed 5 bases at V and 2 bases at J, leaving 9 bases unmatched. CDR3 nucleotides: TGCAGCGTTCTTACAGGGGCCAGCACCTACGAGCAGTACTTC. Translated, it gives CSVLTGASTYEQYF.

The chain is built from TRBV4-2 and TRBJ2-2; D gene ambiguous. The CDR3 loop spans 12 amino acids. Trimming removed 4 bases at V and 7 bases at J, with 7 bases between. Germline V gene sequence: CDR1 LGHNA, CDR2 YNFKEQ. CDR3 sequence reads: CASSPASGELFF. The CDR3 DNA is TGTGCCAGCAGCCCGGCTAGCGGGGAGCTGTTTTTT.

This clonotype was seen more than once but under ten times. The V call is TRBV6-5, the J call TRBJ2-6; D might be TRBD1 or TRBD2, each matching 5 bases. Per germline, CDR1 MNHEY and CDR2 SVGAGI. This CDR3 spans 16 amino acids. V dropped 6 bases and J dropped 0 bases, with 12 bases sitting between them. For the CDR3, the DNA is TGTGCCAGCAGGGGGACGGAGTACTCTGGGGCCAACGTCCTGACTTTC. Amino acids: CASRGTEYSGANVLTF.